This T cell receptor beta chain was sequenced in a study of neurological immune-mediated disorders. The cDNA was synthesized by 5'RACE incorporating 10-nucleotide random UMIs. TCRdb re-called the 5' RACE reads through MiXCR, storing one row per CDR3 protein. The table records more than 50,000 distinct CDR3 sequences, roughly 10% of them present only once. The table lists this clonotype with many counts. The antigen remains unidentified. Unsorted libraries came from 2 million PBMCs stored at -80 °C. Germline V gives CDR1 SGHRS, CDR2 YFSETQ. CDR3 length: 15 residues. V shed 4 bases and J shed 4 bases, with 15 bases lying between them. Findings and caveats of the study: There were no CDR3 amino acid sequences shared by expanded clones across subjects, a result suggesting private repertoires in all groups. Expansion of TCR clones was greatest in HTLV-1-associated myelopathy and smallest in multiple sclerosis, where it fell below that of healthy controls.

V gene TRBV5-1 combines with J gene TRBJ2-1; tentatively, D is TRBD1 (6 bases). Sequences were obtained from PBMCs. The receptor comes from a man aged 55 to 70 in good health. CDR3 sequence: CASSDSGQLYNEQFF. The CDR3 DNA reads as TGCGCCAGCAGCGACTCTGGACAGTTATACAATGAGCAGTTCTTC.